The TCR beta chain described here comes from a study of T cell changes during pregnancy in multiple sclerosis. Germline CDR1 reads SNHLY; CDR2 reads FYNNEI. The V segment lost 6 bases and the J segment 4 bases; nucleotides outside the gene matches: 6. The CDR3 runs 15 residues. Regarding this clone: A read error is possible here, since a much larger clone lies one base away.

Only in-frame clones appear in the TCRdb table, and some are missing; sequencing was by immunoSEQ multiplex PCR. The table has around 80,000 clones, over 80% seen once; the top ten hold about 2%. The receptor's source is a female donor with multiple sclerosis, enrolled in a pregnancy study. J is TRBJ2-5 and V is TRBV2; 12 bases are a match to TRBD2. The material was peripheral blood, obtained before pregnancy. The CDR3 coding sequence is TGTGCCAGCAGCCCGGGACTAGCGGGCTTAGAGACCCAGTACTTC. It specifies CASSPGLAGLETQYF. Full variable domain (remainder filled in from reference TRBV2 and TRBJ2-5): EPEVTQTPSHQVTQMGQEVILRCVPISNHLYFYWYRQILGQKVEFLVSFYNNEISEKSEIFDDQFSVERPDGSNFTLKIRSTKLEDSAMYFCASSPGLAGLETQYFGPGTRLLVL.